Below are 25 T cell receptor beta chains sequenced from a single sample in a study of shared clonotypes between healthy human individuals. Generated by immunoSEQ multiplex PCR, the TCRdb table keeps only in-frame clones and is missing some. The sample yields some 470,000 clones, 76% seen once. The sample was PBMCs. Receptor source: a woman in her forties in good health. Some clones in this sample may be carry-over from other donors' samples.

The chain employs TRBV2 and TRBJ2-6; 7 nucleotides align to TRBD1. The CDR3 spans 15 residues. V dropped 5 bases and J dropped 2; count of bases not matched to a gene: 3. CDR1 and CDR2 from the germline V gene are SNHLY and FYNNEI. In DNA, the CDR3 is TGTGCCAGCAGTACCGACAGGGCTGGGGCCAACGTCCTGACTTTC. It specifies CASSTDRAGANVLTF. The full variable domain, rest sourced from reference TRBV2 and TRBJ2-6, is EPEVTQTPSHQVTQMGQEVILRCVPISNHLYFYWYRQILGQKVEFLVSFYNNEISEKSEIFDDQFSVERPDGSNFTLKIRSTKLEDSAMYFCASSTDRAGANVLTFGAGSRLTVL.

This chain links TRBV11-2 with TRBJ1-1, with no clear D. The CDR3 contains 15 residues. V lost 5 bases and J 1 base, leaving 14 bases between the germline ends. Germline CDR1 is SGHAT and CDR2 is FQNNGV. CDR3 nucleotides: TGTGCCAGCAGCCAGACGACTTTAACGAACACTGAAGCTTTCTTT. Translating gives CASSQTTLTNTEAFF.

This clone was detected a few times. This chain links TRBV18 with TRBJ2-7; TRBD1 or TRBD2 may be the D gene (5 bases each). Germline values: CDR1 KGHSH, CDR2 LQKENI. V was trimmed by 6 bases and J by 6 bases, leaving 21 bases between them. The CDR3 sequence is 15 residues long. DNA for the CDR3: TGTGCCAGCTCCCAAGGTCAGAGGGGATTCTCCGAGCAGTACTTC. Its translation: CASSQGQRGFSEQYF.

The V call is TRBV21-1, the J call TRBJ2-7. TRBV21-1 is shown as a pseudogene. The CDR3 covers 15 residues. CDR3: CASSKDVNLSYEQYF. The CDR3 DNA reads as TGTGCCAGCAGCAAAGATGTGAATTTATCCTACGAGCAGTACTTC.

The sample holds one count of this clone. This chain uses TRBV5-1 with TRBJ1-2; 8 bases agree with TRBD1. With V trimmed by 0 bases and J by 3 bases, 10 bases remained unmatched. Germline lookup yields CDR1 SGHRS and CDR2 YFSETQ. The CDR3 spans 17 residues. CDR3 sequence: CASSLGGGTGGDYGYTF. CDR3 sequence (DNA): TGCGCCAGCAGCTTGGGTGGCGGGACAGGTGGCGACTATGGCTACACCTTC.

This clone was counted between two and nine times. The V gene is TRBV5-1, the J gene TRBJ1-1; TRBD1 is a possible D gene (5 bases). Germline-derived CDR1 and CDR2 are SGHRS and YFSETQ. There are 15 residues in the CDR3. The V end lost 0 bases, the J end lost 2 bases, and 11 bases lay between the germline ends. The DNA of the CDR3 is TGCGCCAGCAGCTTGGCTTGGGGACCCAACACTGAAGCTTTCTTT. Translated, it gives CASSLAWGPNTEAFF.

For the CDR3, the DNA is TGTGCCAGCAGCTTGGAGCAGGGGGCTCGGGGCTATGGCTACACCTTC. This sequence encodes CASSLEQGARGYGYTF. This sequence joins TRBV5-6 and TRBJ1-2; 8 bases agree with TRBD1. The CDR3 has 16 residues. V trimming: 0 bases; J trimming: 4 bases; junction bases outside the gene matches: 8. Looked up from germline, CDR1 is SGHDT and CDR2 is YYEEEE.

The chain uses TRBV5-5 and TRBJ2-2, with D possibly TRBD1 on 5 matching bases. V lost 4 bases and J 3 bases, leaving 16 bases between the germline ends. Germline CDR1 SGHKS, CDR2 YYEKEE (reference sequence). The CDR3 is 16 residues long. CDR3 amino acids: CASSPPGRADTGELFF. The CDR3, as DNA: TGTGCCAGCAGCCCTCCCGGCAGGGCAGACACCGGGGAGCTGTTTTTT.

V and J are TRBV5-1 and TRBJ2-7; 9 bases fit TRBD1. This CDR3 spans 15 amino acids. Looked up from germline, CDR1 is SGHRS and CDR2 is YFSETQ. Trimming cost V 4 bases and J 6 bases; bases outside gene matches: 11. CDR3 amino acids: CASSPKGQGRGEQYF. The CDR3 nucleotides read TGCGCCAGCAGCCCGAAGGGACAGGGACGGGGCGAGCAGTACTTC.

V usage is TRBV6-5 and J usage is TRBJ1-1; possible D gene TRBD1, 5 bases. Trimming stripped 5 bases from V and 2 bases from J, with 9 bases between. The CDR3 spans 13 residues. CDR1 is MNHEY and CDR2 is SVGAGI in the germline V gene. The CDR3 loop is CASSPRVNTEAFF. CDR3 nucleotides: TGTGCCAGCAGTCCCAGGGTAAACACTGAAGCTTTCTTT.

The rearrangement uses TRBV5-4 and TRBJ2-2; D unclear. Germline assignment: CDR1 SGHNT and CDR2 YYREEE (reference sequence). V was trimmed by 2 bases and J by 7 bases, leaving 15 bases between them. This CDR3 is 15 amino acids long. For the CDR3, the DNA is TGTGCCAGCAGCTTCGACCCCCCTCCTGGCGGGGAGCTGTTTTTT. This codes for CASSFDPPPGGELFF.

This clone was counted many times. This chain links TRBV5-8 with TRBJ1-1; the D is unclear. Trimming took 6 bases from V and 1 from J, leaving 10 bases between them. This CDR3 is 13 amino acids long. In germline, CDR1 is SGHTS, CDR2 YDEGEE. CDR3 DNA sequence: TGTGCCAGCACCACCATTGGGAACACTGAAGCTTTCTTT. This sequence encodes CASTTIGNTEAFF.

This clone was observed once. The CDR3 coding sequence is TGTGCCAGCAGCCCATCTTGGGCGGGGCAAGAGACCCAGTACTTC. Its translation: CASSPSWAGQETQYF. The genes are TRBV5-4 and TRBJ2-5; weak D call: TRBD2 (6 bases). This CDR3 region has 15 residues. The germline V and J ends were trimmed by 4 bases and 2 bases, with 15 bases remaining between them. Germline assignment: CDR1 SGHNT and CDR2 YYREEE (reference sequence).

This chain connects TRBV5-1 to TRBJ2-7, with D tentatively TRBD2 (6 bases). Between the trimmed V and J ends, which lost 0 bases and 0 bases, there was a span of 13 bases. The V gene's germline CDR1 is SGHRS and CDR2 YFSETQ. This CDR3 is built from 16 residues. As DNA, the CDR3 is TGCGCCAGCAGCTTGGCCTTGGCGGGAAGCTCCTACGAGCAGTACTTC. Protein sequence: CASSLALAGSSYEQYF.

J is TRBJ1-1 and V is TRBV5-4, with D unresolved. V dropped 7 bases and J dropped 1 base, with 17 bases sitting between them. Looked up from germline, CDR1 is SGHNT and CDR2 is YYREEE (reference sequence). The CDR3 runs to 15 residues. The CDR3 loop is CASGPSNVGNTEAFF. CDR3 coding DNA: TGTGCCAGCGGTCCTTCTAACGTTGGGAACACTGAAGCTTTCTTT.

The chain links TRBV11-3 to TRBJ2-4; a weak D match, TRBD1 (6 bases). From germline, CDR1 is SGHNT and CDR2 YENEEA. This CDR3 is 13 amino acids long. The V gene lost 5 bases and the J gene lost 7 bases, with 12 bases spanning the gap. CDR3 nucleotides: TGTGCCAGCAGCAACGACAGGTCCAACATTCAGTACTTC. Its protein product is CASSNDRSNIQYF.

The genes are TRBV2 and TRBJ2-1, with D hard to call. V lost 7 bases, J lost 6 bases, and 13 bases lay in between. Germline V lookup: CDR1 SNHLY, CDR2 FYNNEI. The CDR3 runs 13 residues. As DNA, the CDR3 is TGTGCCAGCAATGGTTTTTCGCGCAATGAGCAGTTCTTC. Its protein is CASNGFSRNEQFF.

This chain joins TRBV29-1 and TRBJ2-1; the match to TRBD2 covers 10 bases. CDR3 length: 14 residues. With 5 bases clipped from V and 10 bases from J, the junction kept 11 bases outside the gene matches. In germline, CDR1 is SQVTM, CDR2 ANQGSEA. The CDR3 region is CSVFRTSGGSEQFF. For the CDR3, the DNA is TGCAGCGTTTTTAGGACTAGCGGTGGTTCAGAGCAGTTCTTC.

V gene TRBV9 combines with J gene TRBJ2-7; D unresolved. The germline V and J ends were trimmed by 7 bases and 1 base, with 6 bases remaining between them. Germline V gene data show CDR1 as SGDLS and CDR2 as YYNGEE. The CDR3 is 11 residues long. CDR3 coding DNA: TGTGCCAGCGGGATGTCCTACGAGCAGTACTTC. Translating gives CASGMSYEQYF.

Regarding this clone: Other nucleotide sequences from this sample produce the same CDR3. J is TRBJ1-5 and V is TRBV28; 7 positions agree with TRBD1. This CDR3 comprises 12 residues. The germline V gene encodes CDR1 MDHEN and CDR2 SYDVKM. Germline trimming cut 6 bases from V and 5 bases from J; bases unmatched to any gene: 1. The DNA for the CDR3 is TGTGCCAGCAGCACAGGGGATCAGCCCCAGCATTTT. As protein: CASSTGDQPQHF.

Of note for this clone: Other DNA sequences within the sample encode an identical CDR3. V usage is TRBV5-1 and J usage is TRBJ2-7; 13 nucleotides line up with TRBD2. This CDR3 has 17 residues. The germline V gene encodes CDR1 SGHRS and CDR2 YFSETQ. V dropped 0 bases and J dropped 1; count of bases not matched to a gene: 4. The CDR3 coding sequence is TGCGCCAGCAGCTTGGGACTAGCGGGAGGTAGTTCCTACGAGCAGTACTTC. Amino acid sequence: CASSLGLAGGSSYEQYF.

The chain employs TRBV6-1 and TRBJ1-5; possibly TRBD1 for D (5 bases). Trimming stripped 8 bases from V and 1 base from J, with 12 bases between. The CDR3 runs to 14 residues. Germline V gives CDR1 MNHNS, CDR2 SASEGT. In nucleotides, the CDR3 is TGTGCCAGCTCGTGGGGGGGAAGCAATCAGCCCCAGCATTTT. Protein: CASSWGGSNQPQHF.

The chain couples TRBV4-3 to TRBJ1-2; 10 bases fit TRBD1. CDR1 is LGHNA, CDR2 YSLEER, per germline. With V trimmed by 3 bases and J by 2 bases, 3 bases remained unmatched. The CDR3 is 15 residues long. DNA for the CDR3: TGCGCCAGCAGCCAGGGGACAGGGGCCAACTATGGCTACACCTTC. This gives the protein CASSQGTGANYGYTF.

The chain joins TRBV28 to TRBJ1-2; unclear D gene. Germline V gene sequence: CDR1 MDHEN, CDR2 SYDVKM. V was shortened by 6 bases and J by 3 bases, with 11 bases between the two germline ends. The CDR3 extends over 13 amino acids. The CDR3 reads CASRRQDYYGYTF. CDR3 DNA: TGTGCCAGCAGGAGACAAGATTACTATGGCTACACCTTC.

The table lists this clone with a count of one. The rearrangement links TRBV7-2 to TRBJ1-3; TRBD1 might be the D (6 bases). Germline-derived CDR1 and CDR2 are SGHTA and FQGNSA. This CDR3 contains 18 residues. V lost 1 base and J lost 3, with 19 bases in between. CDR3 sequence: CASSLEVLWGGRGNTIYF. Written as DNA, the CDR3 is TGTGCCAGCAGCTTAGAAGTATTGTGGGGGGGCCGTGGAAACACCATATATTTT.